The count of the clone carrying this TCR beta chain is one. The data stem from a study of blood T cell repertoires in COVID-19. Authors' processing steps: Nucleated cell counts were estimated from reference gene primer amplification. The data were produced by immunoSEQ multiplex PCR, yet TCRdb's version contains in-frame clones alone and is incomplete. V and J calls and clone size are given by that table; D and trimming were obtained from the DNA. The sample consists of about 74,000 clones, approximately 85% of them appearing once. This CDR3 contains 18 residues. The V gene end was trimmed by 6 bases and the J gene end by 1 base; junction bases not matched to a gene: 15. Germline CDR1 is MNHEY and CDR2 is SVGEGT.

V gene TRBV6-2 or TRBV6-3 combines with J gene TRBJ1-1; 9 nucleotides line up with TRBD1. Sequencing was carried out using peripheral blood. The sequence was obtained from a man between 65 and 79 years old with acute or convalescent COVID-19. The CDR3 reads CASSRWTGAFEGNTEAFF. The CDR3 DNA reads TGTGCCAGCAGCAGATGGACAGGGGCATTCGAGGGGAACACTGAAGCTTTCTTT.